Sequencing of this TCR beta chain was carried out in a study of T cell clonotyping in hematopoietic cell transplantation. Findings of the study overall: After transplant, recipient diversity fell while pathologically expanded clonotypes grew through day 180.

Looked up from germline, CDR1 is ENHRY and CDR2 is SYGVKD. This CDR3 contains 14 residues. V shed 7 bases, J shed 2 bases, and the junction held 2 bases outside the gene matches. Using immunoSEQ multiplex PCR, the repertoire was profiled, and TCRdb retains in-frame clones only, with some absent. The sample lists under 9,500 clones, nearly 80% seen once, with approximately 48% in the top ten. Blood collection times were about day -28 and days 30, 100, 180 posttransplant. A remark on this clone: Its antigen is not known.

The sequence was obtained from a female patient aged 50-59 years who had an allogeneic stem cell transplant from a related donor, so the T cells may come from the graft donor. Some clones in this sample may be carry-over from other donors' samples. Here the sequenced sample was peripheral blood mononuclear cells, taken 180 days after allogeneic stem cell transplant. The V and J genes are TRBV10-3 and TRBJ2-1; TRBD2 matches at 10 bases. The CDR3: CAIKAGGPYNEQFF. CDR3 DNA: TGTGCCATCAAAGCGGGGGGGCCCTACAATGAGCAGTTCTTC.